This T cell receptor (beta chain) was captured in a study of cytomegalovirus exposure and HLA in healthy donors. The PCR made use of 60 Vbeta and 13 Jbeta primers. Libraries were prepared by immunoSEQ multiplex PCR; TCRdb keeps only in-frame clonotypes and omits some of them. This sample's table has under 150,000 clones. Concerning this clone itself: The antigen is not known.

Points from the study as a whole: Likely technical artifact: a cluster of highly shared sequence variants. Reportedly, HLA-A and HLA-B alleles of most subjects were accurately predicted from TCR beta. A later analysis linked 16,951 TCR beta sequences to HLA alleles at 0.05 false discovery rate. Later on, an analysis found that several of the most significant clusters appeared to be linked to common viral pathogens, which included parvovirus B19.

This TCR came from a woman aged 60-75 years in good health and CMV-seronegative. Sequenced input: PBMCs.

The CDR3 sequence: CASSVGDRVVNYGYTF. The CDR3 DNA reads as TGTGCCAGTAGTGTGGGAGACAGGGTCGTAAACTATGGCTACACCTTC. V and J are TRBV19 and TRBJ1-2, with TRBD1 matching over 7 bases. The CDR3 totals 16 residues. The V segment lost 5 bases and the J segment 2 bases; nucleotides outside the gene matches: 11. Germline V gene lookup returns CDR1 LNHDA and CDR2 SQIVND (reference sequence). Together with reference TRBV19 and TRBJ1-2, the CDR3 gives the full variable domain: DGGITQSPKYLFRKEGQNVTLSCEQNLNHDAMYWYRQDPGQGLRLIYYSQIVNDFQKGDIAEGYSVSREKKESFPLTVTSAQKNPTAFYLCASSVGDRVVNYGYTFGSGTRLTVV.